What follows describes a single T cell receptor beta chain. In this sample, this clonotype turned up many times. Its antigen is still unknown. No much larger clone is present one base from it, and per-base qualities are unavailable. Ficoll-Paque density gradient centrifugation was used to isolate PBMCs. These data belong to a study of T-cell memory formation after mild COVID-19 (dated by TCRdb to the early 2020s). General notes on the study: Most TCR sequence clusters were specific to one of the two donors. In two donors, T-cell clones that expanded and contracted after mild COVID-19 were tracked by sequencing TCRalpha and TCRbeta repertoires over time. Two young, previously healthy adult volunteers, one female and one male, were included in the cohort. Paper-wide results and their limitations: Contracting CD4+ clones were found mainly in CM and EM memory subsets, while CD8+ clones were enriched in EMRA. Whether the second-wave clones peaking on day 37 were SARS-CoV-2 specific was not confirmed. Clones contracting from day 15 to 85 had balanced CD4/CD8 phenotypes, while a second wave expanding from day 15 to 37 was biased towards CD4+. Some responding clones were detected in pre-infection memory, suggesting pre-existing cross-reactive memory T cells joined the SARS-CoV-2 response. Only two mild cases were covered in the study, and larger cohorts including severe cases with pre-infection samples were considered necessary.

For sequencing, an Illumina NovaSeq 6000 was employed. TCRalpha and TCRbeta cDNA libraries were constructed by 5'RACE with constant-segment primers, with sample barcodes and unique molecular identifiers being introduced. RNA was extracted from every sample with Trizol reagent. Amplification of the libraries took two PCR steps, and the second step added a second sample barcode plus Illumina TruSeq adapters. Sequencing of the libraries was done on an Illumina NovaSeq, producing 2 x 150 bp paired-end reads. The authors' pipeline ran thus. With migec v1.2.7, reads were demultiplexed and then collapsed into UMI-guided consensus sequences. With mixcr v2.1.11, UMI consensuses were aligned to TRA and TRB V and J templates and assembled into clonotypes. A clonotype was counted as expanded or contracted only if both edgeR and NoisET called the change significant, with noise models trained on biological replicates. edgeR calls used a false discovery rate-adjusted p below 0.01 and a log2 fold-change threshold of 1. PCA with hierarchical clustering of max-normalized trajectories of the 1000 most abundant clonotypes was used as exploratory dynamics analysis. Separately sequenced CD4+ and CD8+ repertoires were used to assign the CD4 or CD8 phenotype of responding clones. The public reads were quality trimmed at Q25 with fastp and then assembled into clones with MiXCR by TCRdb, keeping productive beta chains. Every CDR3 protein is listed once, alongside the most common genes and DNA of its rows. These V and J calls are TCRdb output, not the study's own analysis. The sample table lists approximately 260,000 distinct CDR3 sequences, about 17% of them with a count of one. 22% of the sample goes to the ten largest clones.

Deletion took 6 bases off V and 2 bases off J, with a span of 16 bases between the germline ends. CDR1 and CDR2 (SGHRS, YFSETQ) derive from the germline V gene. From the cysteine up to the phenylalanine, the CDR3 has a length of 15 residues. Only CDR3 DNA remains: 45 bases, in frame from the first base. Sample: PBMCs or a T cell subset sorted from them (not recorded which). This clonotype was obtained from a man aged 18 to 29 who had mild COVID-19 (a few samples of this study predate the infection). The sample titles of this study are shuffled in the database, so cell type and time point are left out; the donor was told from shared clones. The chain was built from TRBV5-1 and TRBJ2-3, with no reliable assignment of the D segment. The CDR3 protein is CASTFRPDFTDTQYF. The base sequence is TGCGCCAGCACATTCCGACCCGATTTCACAGATACGCAGTATTTT.